This TCR beta chain derives from a study of control samples from healthy donors and cancer patients. Germline V gene lookup returns CDR1 PRHDT and CDR2 FYEKMQ (reference sequence). The CDR3 is 17 residues long. Trimming took 2 bases from V and 4 from J, leaving 18 bases between them. The repertoire was sequenced with immunoSEQ multiplex PCR; TCRdb's copy has only in-frame clones and lacks some. The table shows 85,000 to 90,000 clones, with roughly nine tenths occurring only once. This clone was picked up one time. The gene calls are TRBV13 and TRBJ2-1; D may be TRBD1 or TRBD2 (6 bases each). The sequenced sample was PBMCs. The sequence was collected from a woman between 45 and 65 years old with colorectal cancer. The CDR3 nucleotides read TGTGCCAGCAGCTTATCGTCTGTGAGGGGGGATTACAATGAGCAGTTCTTC. The encoded protein is CASSLSSVRGDYNEQFF.